This T cell receptor (beta chain) was captured in a study of regulatory T cells in long-lasting Graves disease listed by TCRdb under 2021. For the wider study: Persistent Graves' disease was defined as antithyroid drug treatment for over 5 years with persistently positive TSH receptor autoantibodies. Patients with persistent Graves' disease were compared with patients with newly diagnosed Graves' disease using TCR sequencing and RNA sequencing of peripheral blood. The study was conducted in China and was registered as a clinical trial. A total of 33 samples were covered by TCR sequencing, comprising around 13 persistent and approximately 20 newly diagnosed Graves' disease patients. Antithyroid drugs had been taken for 8.5 to 13 years on average by persistent Graves' disease patients in the clinical cohort. Study-wide findings and limitations: A larger number of public clonotypes was shared among persistent patients (approximately 2,500) than among newly diagnosed patients (approximately 1,000). As a limitation, the authors acknowledged that the small sample size may reduce accuracy. Compared with newly diagnosed patients, persistent Graves' disease patients had lower TCR Shannon entropy and fewer highly expanded clones, which suggests clonal expansion. Only peripheral blood was studied, because thyroid tissue, the primary lesion, was inaccessible. Only the TCR beta chain was sequenced and analyzed. Preferential use of TRBV28, TRBJ1-2 and TRBJ2-5 was observed in persistent disease, whereas TRBV20-1 and TRBJ2-1 were favored in newly diagnosed disease.

CDR1 and CDR2 are drawn from the germline V gene: SGHRS, YFSETQ. From the cysteine up to the phenylalanine, the CDR3 has a length of 15 residues. Only the CDR3 DNA stays, 45 bases, in frame from base 1. Library preparation employed multiplex PCR. The sequencer was an Illumina HiSeq 4000. iRepertoire HTBI primers and Arm-PCR amplification of CDR3 regions were used to construct TCR beta libraries. PCR products were gel purified before sequencing. Concerning the study's data processing: A total of 62 TRBV and under 15 TRBJ segments were identified across samples and were used for gene usage analysis of CDR3 amino acid clonotypes. Filtered high-quality paired reads were merged into contigs using COPE and FqMerger. BLAST was used to align contigs to the IMGT TRBV, TRBD and TRBJ reference genes, and CDR3 was defined following IMGT. Any clonotype with a frequency above 0.1% was classified as a highly expanded clone. Repertoire diversity was measured by Shannon entropy, and V-J evenness by the Gini coefficient. A clonotype found in more than one individual was treated as public. The public reads were quality trimmed at Q25 with fastp and then assembled into clones with MiXCR by TCRdb, keeping productive beta chains. Entries are consolidated by CDR3 protein sequence, retaining the most common genes and DNA. The V and J calls reflect TCRdb's pipeline rather than the authors' work. In this sample the table shows approximately 690,000 distinct CDR3 sequences, around 30% of which occur a single time. Clones ranked in the top ten supply around 42% of the sample.

The sample's time point label is to be understood as: persistent/refractory GD, antithyroid drugs over 5 years with positive TRAb. For both TCR sequencing and RNA sequencing, RNA was extracted from PBMCs in TRIzol. The diagnosis of Graves' disease was made according to American Thyroid Association guidelines. Recruitment of patients was carried out at an endocrinology department in Xi'an, China. Each patient gave about 9.1 milliliters of peripheral blood, collected in an EDTA anticoagulant tube. Ficoll Paque Plus density gradient separation was used to isolate PBMCs, and no further T cell sorting was done. An Agilent 2100 Bioanalyzer and agarose gel were used to assess RNA quality, and a NanoDrop 2000 was used to measure RNA concentration. This clonotype was counted ten times or more. Its target antigen remains unknown. One junction end disagrees with the germline gene, perhaps due to a read error.

The receptor was isolated from a female donor with Graves disease. The rearranged segments are TRBV5-1 and TRBJ2-7, with 11 bases aligning to TRBD2. The sequenced sample was peripheral blood mononuclear cells (PBMCs), obtained when the disease was refractory, from a patient treated with antithyroid drugs. The sequenced DNA is TGTGCCAGCAGTCCCGGACTAGCGGGCTCCTACGAGCAGTACTTC. Translated, this gives CASSPGLAGSYEQYF.